The 4 T cell receptor beta chains below come from one sample, sequenced in a study of blood T cell repertoires in COVID-19. Here immunoSEQ multiplex PCR was the method, and the copy in TCRdb shows in-frame clones only, minus some. The sample carries 240,000 or so clones, roughly nine tenths recorded once. Sequencing used peripheral blood. All receptors derive from a man aged 55 to 70 with acute or convalescent COVID-19.

This clone appeared a few times. The chain couples TRBV28 to TRBJ2-4; the D gene is possibly TRBD2 (5 bases). Germline loops: CDR1 MDHEN, CDR2 SYDVKM. Trimming took off 7 bases at V and 1 base at J, with 17 bases between the two ends. The CDR3 extends over 16 amino acids. CDR3 DNA sequence: TGTGCCAGCACCCCCAGCAGGCGGAGGGCCAAAAACATTCAGTACTTC. Protein sequence: CASTPSRRRAKNIQYF.

The chain joins TRBV24-1 to TRBJ2-1, with D possibly matching TRBD1 (5 bases). The germline V gene encodes CDR1 KGHDR and CDR2 SFDVKD. This CDR3 is 15 amino acids long. Trimming shortened V by 1 base and J by 5 bases, and 11 bases separated the two germline ends. The CDR3 sequence: CATSDLGRAHNEQFF. The CDR3 DNA sequence: TGTGCCACCAGTGATTTAGGCAGGGCCCACAATGAGCAGTTCTTC.

The chain carries TRBV6-5 and TRBJ2-7; 8 bases align to TRBD1. J was trimmed by 6 bases and V by 5 bases; bases with no gene match: 9. This CDR3 has 14 amino acids. CDR1 and CDR2 (germline): MNHEY, SVGAGI. The CDR3 spells CASSTRRGQVEQYF. In DNA form, the CDR3 reads TGTGCCAGCAGTACCCGCAGGGGGCAGGTCGAGCAGTACTTC.

This chain uses TRBV28 with TRBJ1-5; 9 nucleotides match TRBD1. Germline loops: CDR1 MDHEN, CDR2 SYDVKM. CDR3 length equals 14 residues. Trimming took 4 bases from V and 6 from J; bases not matched to a gene: 4. CDR3 region: CASSSGQGGQPQHF. The DNA of the CDR3 is TGTGCCAGCAGTTCGGGACAGGGCGGTCAGCCCCAGCATTTT.